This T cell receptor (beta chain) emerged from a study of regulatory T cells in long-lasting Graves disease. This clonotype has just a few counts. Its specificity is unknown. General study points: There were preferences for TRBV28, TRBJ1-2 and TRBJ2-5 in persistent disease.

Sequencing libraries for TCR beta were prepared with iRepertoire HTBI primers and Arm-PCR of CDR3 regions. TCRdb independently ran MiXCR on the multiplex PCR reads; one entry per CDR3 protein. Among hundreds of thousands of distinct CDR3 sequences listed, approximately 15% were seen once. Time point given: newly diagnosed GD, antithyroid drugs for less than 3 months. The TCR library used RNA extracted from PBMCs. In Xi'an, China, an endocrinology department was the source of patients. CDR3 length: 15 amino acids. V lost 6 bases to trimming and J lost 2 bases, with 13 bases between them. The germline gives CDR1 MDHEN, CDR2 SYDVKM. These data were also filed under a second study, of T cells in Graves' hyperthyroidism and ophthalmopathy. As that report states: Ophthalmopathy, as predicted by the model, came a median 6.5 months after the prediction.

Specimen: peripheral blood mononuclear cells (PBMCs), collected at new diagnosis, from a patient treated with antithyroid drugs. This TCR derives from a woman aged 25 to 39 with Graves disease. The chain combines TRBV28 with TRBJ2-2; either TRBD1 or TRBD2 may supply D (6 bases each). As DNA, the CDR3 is TGTGCCAGCAGCCCCGGGGGCCCCAACACCGGGGAGCTGTTTTTT. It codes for CASSPGGPNTGELFF. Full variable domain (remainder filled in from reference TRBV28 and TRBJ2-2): DVKVTQSSRYLVKRTGEKVFLECVQDMDHENMFWYRQDPGLGLRLIYFSYDVKMKEKGDIPEGYSVSREKKERFSLILESASTNQTSMYLCASSPGGPNTGELFFGEGSRLTVL.